This T cell receptor beta chain was observed in a study of cytomegalovirus exposure and HLA in healthy donors. Whole-study findings and limits: Later analysis identified 16,951 TCR beta sequences associated with HLA alleles, using a false discovery rate threshold of 0.05. Most subjects had HLA-A and HLA-B alleles reportedly predicted accurately by TCR beta sequences. Presence/absence analyses assumed roughly uniform sequencing depth across donors, which may not hold. It was only CMV serostatus that was available as immune exposure information.

Vbeta (60) and Jbeta (13) primers were used in the PCR. Produced via immunoSEQ multiplex PCR; TCRdb's table is partial and in-frame only. The sample yields fewer than 250,000 clones, 75% to 90% seen once. Comments on this clone: Its antigen is currently unknown.

V shed 2 bases and J 4 bases; nucleotides not matched to a gene: 4. The CDR3 spans 15 residues. Looked up from germline, CDR1 is MDHEN and CDR2 is SYDVKM. The specimen sequenced was PBMCs. The rearrangement links TRBV28 to TRBJ2-2, with 7 bases matching TRBD1. This TCR came from a boy aged 2 to 10 in good health and CMV-seronegative. CDR3 nucleotides: TGTGCCAGCAGTTTACGACAGGGATTCACCGGGGAGCTGTTTTTT. Protein sequence: CASSLRQGFTGELFF.